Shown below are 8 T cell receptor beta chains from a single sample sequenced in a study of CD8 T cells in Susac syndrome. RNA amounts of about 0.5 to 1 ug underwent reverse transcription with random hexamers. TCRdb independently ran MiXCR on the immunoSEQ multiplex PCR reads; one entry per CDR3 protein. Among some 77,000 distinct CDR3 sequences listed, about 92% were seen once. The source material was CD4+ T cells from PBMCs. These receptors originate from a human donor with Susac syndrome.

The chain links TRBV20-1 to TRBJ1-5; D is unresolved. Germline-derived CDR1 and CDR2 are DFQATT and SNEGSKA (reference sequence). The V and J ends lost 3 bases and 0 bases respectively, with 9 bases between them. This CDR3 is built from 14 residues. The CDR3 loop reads CSASSVFSNQPQHF. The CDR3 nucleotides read TGCAGTGCTAGCTCCGTTTTTAGCAATCAGCCCCAGCATTTT.

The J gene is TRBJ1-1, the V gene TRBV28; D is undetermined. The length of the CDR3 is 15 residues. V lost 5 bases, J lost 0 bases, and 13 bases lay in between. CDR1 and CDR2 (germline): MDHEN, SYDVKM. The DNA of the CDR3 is TGTGCCAGCAGTACCGTAGGACGGCTGAACACTGAAGCTTTCTTT. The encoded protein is CASSTVGRLNTEAFF.

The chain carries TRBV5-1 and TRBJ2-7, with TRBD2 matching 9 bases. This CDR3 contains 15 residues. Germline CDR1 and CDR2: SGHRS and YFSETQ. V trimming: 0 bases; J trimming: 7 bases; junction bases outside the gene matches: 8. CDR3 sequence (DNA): TGCGCCAGCAGCTTGGAGGTAGCGGGAGTGGGAGAGCAGTACTTC. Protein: CASSLEVAGVGEQYF. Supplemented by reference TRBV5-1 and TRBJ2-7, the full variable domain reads KAGVTQTPRYLIKTRGQQVTLSCSPISGHRSVSWYQQTPGQGLQFLFEYFSETQRNKGNFPGRFSGRQFSNSRSEMNVSTLELGDSALYLCASSLEVAGVGEQYFGPGTRLTVT.

CDR3 protein: CSVGRWSGGTSYEQYF. CDR3 bases: TGCAGCGTGGGGCGCTGGAGCGGGGGAACGTCCTACGAGCAGTACTTC. This chain uses TRBV29-1 with TRBJ2-7; TRBD2 aligns across 8 bases. This CDR3 has 16 amino acids. Trimming at V came to 6 bases and at J to 1 base, leaving 14 bases not matched to a gene. Germline V gives CDR1 SQVTM, CDR2 ANQGSEA.

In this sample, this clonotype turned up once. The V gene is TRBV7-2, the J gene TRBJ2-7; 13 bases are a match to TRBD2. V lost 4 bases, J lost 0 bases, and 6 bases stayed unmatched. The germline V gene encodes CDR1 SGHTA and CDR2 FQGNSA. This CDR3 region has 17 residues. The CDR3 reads CASSYRTSGRSSYEQYF. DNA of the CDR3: TGTGCCAGCAGCTATCGGACTAGCGGGAGATCCTCCTACGAGCAGTACTTC.

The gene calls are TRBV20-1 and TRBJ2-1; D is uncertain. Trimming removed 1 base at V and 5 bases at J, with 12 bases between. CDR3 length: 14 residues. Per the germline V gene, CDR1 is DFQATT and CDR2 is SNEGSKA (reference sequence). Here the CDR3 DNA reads TGCAGTGCTAGAGTCAAAAGGAGAAACAATGAGCAGTTCTTC. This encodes CSARVKRRNNEQFF.

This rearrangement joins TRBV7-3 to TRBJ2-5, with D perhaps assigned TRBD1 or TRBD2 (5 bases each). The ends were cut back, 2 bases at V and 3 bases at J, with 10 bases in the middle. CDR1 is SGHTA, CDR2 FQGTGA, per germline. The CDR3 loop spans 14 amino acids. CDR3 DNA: TGTGCCAGCAGCTTAGCCGGGGCCAAAGAGACCCAGTACTTC. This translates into CASSLAGAKETQYF.

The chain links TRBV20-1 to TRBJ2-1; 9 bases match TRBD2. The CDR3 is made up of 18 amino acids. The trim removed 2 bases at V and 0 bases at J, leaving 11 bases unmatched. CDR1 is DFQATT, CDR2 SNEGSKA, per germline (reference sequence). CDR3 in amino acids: CSARPHSGGRASYNEQFF. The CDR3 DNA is TGCAGTGCTAGACCCCACTCCGGCGGGAGGGCCTCCTACAATGAGCAGTTCTTC.